Presented here are 15 T cell receptor beta chains from one specimen sequenced in a study of blood T cell repertoires in COVID-19. Only in-frame clones appear in the TCRdb table, and some are missing; sequencing was by immunoSEQ multiplex PCR. The top ten hold around 10% of the sample, which has about 180,000 clones, approximately 85% seen once. Sequencing was carried out using peripheral blood. Source of these receptors: a woman over 75 with acute or convalescent COVID-19.

The chain has TRBV11-3 and TRBJ2-5; D is possibly TRBD2 (5 bases). The V and J ends lost 2 bases and 5 bases respectively, with 9 bases between them. CDR3 size: 13 residues. Per germline, CDR1 SGHNT and CDR2 YENEEA. The CDR3 loop reads CASSLTRVETQYF. The DNA of the CDR3 is TGTGCCAGCAGCTTAACTAGGGTTGAGACCCAGTACTTC.

The chain has TRBV27 and TRBJ1-5, with D possibly TRBD1 on 6 matching bases. CDR3 length: 15 amino acids. Trimming shortened V by 4 bases and J by 0 bases, and 10 bases separated the two germline ends. From germline, CDR1 is MNHEY and CDR2 SMNVEV (reference sequence). CDR3 protein: CASSSQGTSNQPQHF. For the CDR3, the DNA is TGTGCCAGCAGTTCTCAGGGGACTAGCAATCAGCCCCAGCATTTT.

The chain has TRBV6-5 and TRBJ1-2; TRBD1 matches at 8 bases. Germline CDR1 and CDR2: MNHEY and SVGAGI. The CDR3 runs to 14 residues. After removal of 7 bases from V and 10 bases from J, the junction contained 14 bases not matched to a gene. The CDR3 nucleotides read TGTGCCAGCACAGACAGGGGCCGGCTTGGAGTCTACACCTTC. This translates into CASTDRGRLGVYTF.

This chain uses TRBV5-4 with TRBJ2-1; 7 nucleotides match TRBD1. Trimming took 4 bases from V and 4 from J; bases not matched to a gene: 8. The CDR3 contains 15 residues. Germline V gene sequence: CDR1 SGHNT, CDR2 YYREEE (reference sequence). In nucleotides, the CDR3 is TGTGCCAGCAGCCCAAGACAGGGAATTTACAATGAGCAGTTCTTC. This translates into CASSPRQGIYNEQFF.

J is TRBJ2-3 and V is TRBV5-1, with 11 bases lining up with TRBD2. Per the germline V gene, CDR1 is SGHRS and CDR2 is YFSETQ. The CDR3 runs 15 residues. V dropped 3 bases and J dropped 3; count of bases not matched to a gene: 3. The CDR3 DNA reads TGCGCCAGCAGCTCGAGGACTAGCGGGACAGATACGCAGTATTTT. It yields the protein CASSSRTSGTDTQYF.

The chain links TRBV18 to TRBJ2-5, with TRBD2 matching 12 bases. With V trimmed by 3 bases and J by 4 bases, 3 bases remained unmatched. The germline V gene encodes CDR1 KGHSH and CDR2 LQKENI. This CDR3 is built from 15 residues. The CDR3 loop reads CASSPKLAGGETQYF. CDR3 bases: TGTGCCAGCTCACCTAAACTAGCGGGGGGAGAGACCCAGTACTTC.

This clone was observed a few times. This rearrangement joins TRBV5-6 to TRBJ2-5; D is uncertain. Trimming left V 5 bases short and J 5 bases short, with 13 bases between. Germline CDR1 and CDR2: SGHDT and YYEEEE. The CDR3 is 13 residues long. CDR3 region: CASRLSYRETQYF. As DNA, the CDR3 is TGTGCCAGCAGGTTATCGTATCGGGAGACCCAGTACTTC.

The chain couples TRBV10-3 to TRBJ2-2, with D tentatively TRBD1 (6 bases). Germline CDR1 ENHRY, CDR2 SYGVKD. There are 15 residues in the CDR3. V dropped 2 bases and J dropped 5 bases, with 12 bases sitting between them. The DNA for the CDR3 is TGTGCCATCAGTGAGGGGCAGGGGCCAACCGGGGAGCTGTTTTTT. Its protein product is CAISEGQGPTGELFF.

The chain is built from TRBV6-1 and TRBJ2-7; D may be TRBD2 (5 bases). Germline V gene lookup returns CDR1 MNHNS and CDR2 SASEGT. The CDR3 has 15 amino acids. Trimming stripped 3 bases from V and 2 bases from J, with 14 bases between. The CDR3 region has the DNA TGTGCCAGCAGTGATAGGTGGGAGAGAACCTACGAGCAGTACTTC. Its protein is CASSDRWERTYEQYF.

The V gene is TRBV5-6, the J gene TRBJ2-3; D unclear. Trimming left V 2 bases short and J 2 bases short, with 12 bases between. The CDR3 contains 15 residues. CDR1 and CDR2 from the germline V gene are SGHDT and YYEEEE. The CDR3, as DNA: TGTGCCAGCAGCTTCTTTAAGCTCTACACAGATACGCAGTATTTT. As protein: CASSFFKLYTDTQYF.

The CDR3 loop reads CASSLWDKSGNTIYF. The CDR3 DNA reads as TGTGCCAGCAGCTTATGGGACAAATCTGGAAACACCATATATTTT. The chain is built from TRBV7-3 and TRBJ1-3; D possibly corresponds to TRBD1 (6 bases). V shed 2 bases and J shed 1 base, with 9 bases lying between them. The CDR3 runs to 15 residues. From germline, CDR1 is SGHTA and CDR2 FQGTGA. Complete variable domain (other parts from reference TRBV7-3 and TRBJ1-3): GAGVSQTPSNKVTEKGKYVELRCDPISGHTALYWYRQSLGQGPEFLIYFQGTGAADDSGLPNDRFFAVRPEGSVSTLKIQRTERGDSAVYLCASSLWDKSGNTIYFGEGSWLTVV.

In DNA, the CDR3 is TGTGCCAGCAGCTTGAATGTAGCGGGGCCCGAGACCCAGTACTTC. This codes for CASSLNVAGPETQYF. The V gene is TRBV7-3, the J gene TRBJ2-5; 8 bases agree with TRBD2. J was trimmed by 5 bases and V by 3 bases; bases with no gene match: 8. Germline V lookup: CDR1 SGHTA, CDR2 FQGTGA. The CDR3 has 15 residues.

The V and J genes are TRBV18 and TRBJ1-1; D might be TRBD1 (5 bases). Germline V gene data show CDR1 as KGHSH and CDR2 as LQKENI. V lost 3 bases, J lost 5 bases, and 7 bases lay in between. The CDR3 covers 12 residues. The CDR3 protein is CASSPGLTEAFF. CDR3 coding DNA: TGTGCCAGCTCACCGGGGCTAACTGAAGCTTTCTTT.

The chain couples TRBV27 to TRBJ2-1, with TRBD2 matching 12 bases. This CDR3 spans 18 amino acids. V was pared by 5 bases and J by 2 bases, with 10 bases of the junction left unmatched. Germline lookup yields CDR1 MNHEY and CDR2 SMNVEV (reference sequence). CDR3 nucleotide sequence: TGTGCCAGCAGTCACCCCTCTAGCGGGAGGGAAACCTACAATGAGCAGTTCTTC. Protein product: CASSHPSSGRETYNEQFF.

The CDR3 region has the DNA TGTGCCAGCCGGGTAGGGGCCATTAACACCGGGGAGCTGTTTTTT. It translates to CASRVGAINTGELFF. The chain carries TRBV6-5 and TRBJ2-2; maybe TRBD1 (5 bases). V dropped 8 bases and J dropped 2 bases, with 15 bases sitting between them. Germline-derived CDR1 and CDR2 are MNHEY and SVGAGI. This CDR3 spans 15 amino acids.